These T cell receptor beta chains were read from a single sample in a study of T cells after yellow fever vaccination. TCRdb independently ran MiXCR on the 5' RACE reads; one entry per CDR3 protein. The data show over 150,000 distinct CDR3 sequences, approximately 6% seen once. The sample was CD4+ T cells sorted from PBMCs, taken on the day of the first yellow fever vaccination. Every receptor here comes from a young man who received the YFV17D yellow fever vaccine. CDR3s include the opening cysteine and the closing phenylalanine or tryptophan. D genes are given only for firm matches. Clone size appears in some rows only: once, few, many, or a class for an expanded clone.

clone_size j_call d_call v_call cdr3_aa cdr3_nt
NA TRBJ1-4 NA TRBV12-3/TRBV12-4 CATRGGGRDEKLFF TGTGCCACACGTGGGGGGGGGCGGGATGAAAAACTGTTTTTT
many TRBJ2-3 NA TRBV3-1 CASSDSDRRGDTQYF TGTGCCAGCAGCGATTCGGACAGGAGGGGAGATACGCAGTATTTT
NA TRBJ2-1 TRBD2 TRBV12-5 CASGLESGALSYNEQFF TGTGCTAGTGGTTTGGAGAGCGGGGCGCTTTCCTACAATGAGCAGTTCTTC
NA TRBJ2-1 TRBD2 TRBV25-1 CASSDPGTSTGFEQFF TGTGCCAGCAGTGATCCCGGGACTAGCACCGGATTTGAGCAGTTCTTC
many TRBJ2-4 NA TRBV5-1 CASSFGLAKNIQYF TGCGCCAGCAGCTTTGGGCTAGCCAAAAACATTCAGTACTTC
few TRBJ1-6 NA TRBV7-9 CASSWDNDNSPLHF TGTGCCAGCAGTTGGGACAACGACAATTCACCCCTCCACTTT
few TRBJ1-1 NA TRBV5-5 CASIWDDGRAFF TGTGCCAGCATCTGGGATGACGGAAGAGCTTTCTTT
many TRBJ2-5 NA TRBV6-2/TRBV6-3 CASSSDRLTRETQYF TGTGCCAGCAGTTCCGACAGACTAACCCGGGAGACCCAGTACTTC
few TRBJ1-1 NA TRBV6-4 CASGADMNTEAFF TGTGCCAGCGGGGCAGACATGAACACTGAAGCTTTCTTT
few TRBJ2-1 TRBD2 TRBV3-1 CASSQATSVSSYNEQFF TGTGCCAGCAGCCAGGCTACTAGCGTCAGCTCCTACAATGAGCAGTTCTTC
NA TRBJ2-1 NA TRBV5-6 CAIGPGRLWSNNEQFF TGTGCCATCGGCCCCGGACGGCTCTGGAGCAACAATGAGCAGTTCTTC
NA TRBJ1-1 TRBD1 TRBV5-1 CASSFTDRANTEAFF TGCGCCAGCAGCTTTACCGACAGGGCCAACACTGAAGCTTTCTTT
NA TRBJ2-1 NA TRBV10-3 CAISGPPPGRLSEQFF TGTGCCATCAGTGGCCCCCCTCCGGGGCGACTGAGTGAGCAGTTCTTC
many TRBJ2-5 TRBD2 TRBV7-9 CANTMIAGGQETQYF TGTGCCAACACAATGATAGCGGGGGGCCAAGAGACCCAGTACTTC
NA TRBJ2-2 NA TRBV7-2 CASTEGLRGTGELFF TGTGCCAGCACCGAAGGTCTCAGGGGCACCGGGGAGCTGTTTTTT
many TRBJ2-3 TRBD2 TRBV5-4 CASSLGGGTDTQYF TGTGCCAGCAGCTTGGGCGGGGGAACGGATACGCAGTATTTT
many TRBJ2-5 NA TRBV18 CASSPPASYETQYF TGTGCCAGCTCACCACCGGCTAGCTATGAGACCCAGTACTTC
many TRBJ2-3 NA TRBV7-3 CASSSMSSSTDTQYF TGTGCCAGCAGCTCCATGTCCTCTAGCACAGATACGCAGTATTTT